The 5 T cell receptor beta chains in this list originate from one sample, sequenced in a study of spatial heterogeneity in lung cancer. The time point was: blood at routine non-recurrence follow-up after resection. Unsorted samples of tumor, nontumor lung or frozen PBMC had their whole RNA sequenced. TCRdb independently ran MiXCR on the 5' RACE reads; one entry per CDR3 protein. The sample shows about 30,000 distinct CDR3 sequences, 6% of them seen only once. The input for sequencing was PBMCs, taken at follow-up. The source of these receptors is a male donor with early-stage non-small cell lung cancer.

V is TRBV25-1 and J is TRBJ2-7; 8 positions match TRBD1. The J segment lost 3 bases and the V segment lost 2 bases, leaving 6 bases of the junction unmatched. This CDR3 spans 15 amino acids. Germline V gene sequence: CDR1 MGHDK, CDR2 SYGVNS. The CDR3 is CASSELGQVNYEQYF. CDR3 nucleotides: TGTGCCAGCAGTGAACTGGGACAGGTTAACTACGAGCAGTACTTC.

This clonotype was picked up many times. The CDR3 DNA reads TGTGCCAGCAGTGTAGGGCTGGGCAATCAGCCCCAGCATTTT. Translation gives CASSVGLGNQPQHF. This chain uses TRBV6-1 with TRBJ1-5; D remains unclear. The CDR3 has 14 amino acids. Germline V gene data show CDR1 as MNHNS and CDR2 as SASEGT. With 4 bases removed from V and 2 bases from J, the gap between germline ends came to 9 bases.

This clonotype was counted between two and nine times. The rearrangement links TRBV7-9 to TRBJ2-4; no definite D call. The CDR3 is made up of 15 amino acids. Germline CDR1 is SEHNR and CDR2 is FQNEAQ (reference sequence). Trimming took off 5 bases at V and 0 bases at J, with 11 bases between the two ends. This CDR3 reads CASSPLQLAKNIQYF. The CDR3 nucleotides read TGTGCCAGCAGCCCATTACAGCTAGCCAAAAACATTCAGTACTTC.

This clonotype was detected many times. This chain connects TRBV4-1 to TRBJ1-1; TRBD1 might be the D (5 bases). The germline gives CDR1 MGHRA, CDR2 YSYEKL. V was trimmed by 1 base and J by 1 base, leaving 10 bases between them. CDR3 length: 15 amino acids. DNA for the CDR3: TGCGCCAGCAGCCAAGTGATAGGGGCGAACACTGAAGCTTTCTTT. Translation gives CASSQVIGANTEAFF.

V and J are TRBV5-4 and TRBJ2-5; weak D call: TRBD2 (6 bases). CDR1 and CDR2 from the germline V gene are SGHNT and YYREEE (reference sequence). The CDR3 spans 14 residues. The V end was cut by 4 bases, the J end by 1 base, with 11 bases between. The CDR3 sequence is CASSLPTSQETQYF. The CDR3 DNA reads as TGTGCCAGCAGCCTACCGACTAGCCAAGAGACCCAGTACTTC.